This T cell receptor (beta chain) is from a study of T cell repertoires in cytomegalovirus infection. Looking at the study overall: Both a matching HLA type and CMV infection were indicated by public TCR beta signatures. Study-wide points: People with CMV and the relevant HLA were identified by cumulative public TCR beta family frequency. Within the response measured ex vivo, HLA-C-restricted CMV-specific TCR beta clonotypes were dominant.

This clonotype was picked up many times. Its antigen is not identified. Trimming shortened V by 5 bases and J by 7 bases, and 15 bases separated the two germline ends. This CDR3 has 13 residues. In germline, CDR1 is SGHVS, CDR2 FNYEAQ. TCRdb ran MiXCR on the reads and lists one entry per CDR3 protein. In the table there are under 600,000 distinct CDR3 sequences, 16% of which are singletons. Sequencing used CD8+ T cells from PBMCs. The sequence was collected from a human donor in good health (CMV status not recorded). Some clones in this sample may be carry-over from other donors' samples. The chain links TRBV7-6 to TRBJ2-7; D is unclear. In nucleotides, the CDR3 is TGTGCCAGCAGCGTCGGACCTCCCCTGGAGCAGTACTTC. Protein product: CASSVGPPLEQYF. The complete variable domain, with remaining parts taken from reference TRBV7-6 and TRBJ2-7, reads GAGVSQSPRYKVTKRGQDVALRCDPISGHVSLYWYRQALGQGPEFLTYFNYEAQQDKSGLPNDRFSAERPEGSISTLTIQRTEQRDSAMYRCASSVGPPLEQYFGPGTRLTVT.